A single TCR beta chain is shown here with its context. The target antigen is unknown. Germline V gene lookup returns CDR1 SGHVS and CDR2 FNYEAQ. This CDR3 has 14 amino acids. The V gene end was trimmed by 2 bases and the J gene end by 4 bases; junction bases not matched to a gene: 2. MiXCR, applied by TCRdb to the 5' RACE reads, yields one record per CDR3 protein. Found here are about 360,000 distinct CDR3 sequences, about 14% of them singletons; the top ten hold 0.9% to 1.2%. The source of the sample is a study of CD8 T cells in ankylosing spondylitis. The study's findings and limits: Blood of patients with ankylosing spondylitis appeared to be characterized by a TCR beta motif of eight or nine highly homologous variants. Both synovial fluid and blood in reactive arthritis had previously been reported to carry some motif variants. There was reportedly significant enrichment of clones that were disease-linked in matched ankylosing spondylitis synovial fluid.

The J gene is TRBJ1-2, the V gene TRBV7-6, with 9 positions matching TRBD1. The sample consisted of blood, either unsorted or a sorted T cell fraction (not recorded which). The source of this sequence is a male donor with ankylosing spondylitis or in good health (not recorded which). CDR3: CASSLLTGGYGYTF. DNA of the CDR3: TGTGCCAGCAGCTTATTGACAGGGGGCTATGGCTACACCTTC.